The clone carrying this T cell receptor beta chain was seen a few times. Its specificity is not known. The sample's time point: healthy volunteer bleed at 2 weeks. Unfractionated whole blood was the source of the extracted total RNA. The data stem from a study of human T cells and chemical hapten exposure. Background on the study: The variation in per-sample TCR yields arose mainly from small differences in pooled library volumes.

Looked up from germline, CDR1 is MNHEY and CDR2 is SVGEGT. Losses at the gene ends were 7 bases for V and 3 bases for J; bases not matched to a gene: 7. This CDR3 region has 14 residues. General observations from the study: With DPC sensitization, TCRs exceeding 1 in 1000 frequency showed no change.

Individual cDNA molecules in this library carried unique molecular identifiers. Per the original methods: Sampled TCR counts reached a median of roughly 100,000 per sample, with values ranging from roughly 20,000 to 700,000. TCRdb analysed the RACE reads with MiXCR anew, one entry per CDR3 protein. The V and J calls here are based on TCRdb, not the publication. The table lists approximately 33,000 distinct CDR3 sequences, about 7.2% of them singletons. This receptor was taken from a human donor in good health. Some clones in this sample may be carry-over from other donors' samples. The rearrangement joins TRBV6-2 or TRBV6-3 to TRBJ2-3; 7 bases match TRBD2. Sample: whole blood. The chain's CDR3 is CASTKTGGTDTQYF. CDR3 in DNA: TGTGCCAGCACTAAGACGGGAGGAACAGATACGCAGTATTTT.